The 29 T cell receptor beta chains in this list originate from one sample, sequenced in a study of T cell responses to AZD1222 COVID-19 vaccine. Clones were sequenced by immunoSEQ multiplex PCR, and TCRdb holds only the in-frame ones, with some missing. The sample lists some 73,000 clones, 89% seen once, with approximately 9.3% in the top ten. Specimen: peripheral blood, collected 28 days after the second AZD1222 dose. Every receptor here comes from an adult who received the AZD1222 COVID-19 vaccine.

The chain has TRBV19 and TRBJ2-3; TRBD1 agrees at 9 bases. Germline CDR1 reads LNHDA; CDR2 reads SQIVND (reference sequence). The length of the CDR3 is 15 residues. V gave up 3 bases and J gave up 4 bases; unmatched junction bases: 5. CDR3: CASSIWGQGSDTQYF. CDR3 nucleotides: TGTGCCAGTAGTATCTGGGGACAGGGTTCAGATACGCAGTATTTT.

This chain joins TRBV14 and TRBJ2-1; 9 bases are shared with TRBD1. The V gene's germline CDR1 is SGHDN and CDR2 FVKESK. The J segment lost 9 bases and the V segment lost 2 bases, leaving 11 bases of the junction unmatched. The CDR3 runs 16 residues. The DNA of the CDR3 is TGTGCCAGCAGCCAATTTTCCGGGACAGGGATTAGTGAGCAGTTCTTC. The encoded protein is CASSQFSGTGISEQFF.

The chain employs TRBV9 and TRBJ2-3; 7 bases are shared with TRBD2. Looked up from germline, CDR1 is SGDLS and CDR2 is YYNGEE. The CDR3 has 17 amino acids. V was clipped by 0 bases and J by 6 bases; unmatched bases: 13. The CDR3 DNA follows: TGTGCCAGCAGCGTAGCTGGTTTAGCGGGCCTTCAGGATACGCAGTATTTT. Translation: CASSVAGLAGLQDTQYF.

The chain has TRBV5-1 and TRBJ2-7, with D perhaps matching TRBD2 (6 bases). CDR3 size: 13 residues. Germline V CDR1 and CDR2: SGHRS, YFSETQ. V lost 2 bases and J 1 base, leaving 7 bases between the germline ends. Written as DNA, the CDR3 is TGCGCCAGCAGCTTACGGGGGTCCTACGAGCAGTACTTC. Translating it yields CASSLRGSYEQYF.

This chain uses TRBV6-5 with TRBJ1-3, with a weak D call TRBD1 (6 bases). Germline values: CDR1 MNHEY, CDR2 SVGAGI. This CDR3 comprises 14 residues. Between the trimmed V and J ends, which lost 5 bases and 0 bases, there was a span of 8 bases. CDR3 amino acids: CASSQGFSGNTIYF. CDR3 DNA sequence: TGTGCCAGCAGTCAGGGGTTCTCTGGAAACACCATATATTTT.

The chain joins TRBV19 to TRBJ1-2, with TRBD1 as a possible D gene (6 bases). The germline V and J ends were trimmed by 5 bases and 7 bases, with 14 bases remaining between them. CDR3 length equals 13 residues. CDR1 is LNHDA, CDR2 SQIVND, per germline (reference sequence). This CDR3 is CASSPDRKGGYTF. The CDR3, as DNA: TGTGCCAGTAGTCCCGACAGGAAGGGTGGCTACACCTTC.

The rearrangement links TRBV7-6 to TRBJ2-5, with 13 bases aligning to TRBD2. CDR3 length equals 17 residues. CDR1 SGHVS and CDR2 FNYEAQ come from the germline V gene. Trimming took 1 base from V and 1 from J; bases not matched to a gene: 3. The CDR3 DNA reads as TGTGCCAGCAGCTTAGGAGGACTAGCGGGAGCCCAAGAGACCCAGTACTTC. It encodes CASSLGGLAGAQETQYF.

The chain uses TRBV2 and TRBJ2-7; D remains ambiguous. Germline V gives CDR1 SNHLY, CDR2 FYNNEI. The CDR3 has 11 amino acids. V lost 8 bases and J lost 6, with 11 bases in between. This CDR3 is CASSLGGEQYF. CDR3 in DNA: TGTGCCAGCTCCCTGGGTGGCGAGCAGTACTTC.

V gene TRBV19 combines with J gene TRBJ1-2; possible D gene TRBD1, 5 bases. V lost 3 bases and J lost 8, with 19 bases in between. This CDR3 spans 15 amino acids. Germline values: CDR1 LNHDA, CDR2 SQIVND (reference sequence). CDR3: CASSIRAGGFEGYTF. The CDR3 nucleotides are TGTGCCAGTAGTATCCGGGCCGGGGGATTTGAAGGCTACACCTTC.

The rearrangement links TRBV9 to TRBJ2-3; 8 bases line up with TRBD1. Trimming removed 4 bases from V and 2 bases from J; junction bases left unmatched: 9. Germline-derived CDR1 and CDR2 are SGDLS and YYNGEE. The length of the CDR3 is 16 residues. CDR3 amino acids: CASSPRETGATDTQYF. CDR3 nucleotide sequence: TGTGCCAGCAGCCCGCGCGAGACAGGGGCCACAGATACGCAGTATTTT.

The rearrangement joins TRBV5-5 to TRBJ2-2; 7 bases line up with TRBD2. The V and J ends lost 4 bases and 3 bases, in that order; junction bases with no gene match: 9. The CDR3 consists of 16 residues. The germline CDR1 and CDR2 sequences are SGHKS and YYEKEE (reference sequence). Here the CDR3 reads CASSPQLAQYTGELFF. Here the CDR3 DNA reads TGTGCCAGCAGCCCCCAACTAGCGCAATACACCGGGGAGCTGTTTTTT.

This CDR3 is CSVEGWTGELFF. The CDR3 region has the DNA TGCAGCGTTGAGGGGTGGACCGGGGAGCTGTTTTTT. The rearrangement links TRBV29-1 to TRBJ2-2; D uncertain. The length of the CDR3 is 12 residues. Germline V gene data show CDR1 as SQVTM and CDR2 as ANQGSEA. V was trimmed by 3 bases and J by 5 bases, leaving 7 bases between them.

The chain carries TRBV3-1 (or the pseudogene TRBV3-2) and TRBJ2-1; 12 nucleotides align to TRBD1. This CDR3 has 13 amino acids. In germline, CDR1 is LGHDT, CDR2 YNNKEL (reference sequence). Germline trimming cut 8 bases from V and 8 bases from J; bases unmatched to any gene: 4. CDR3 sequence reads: CASRDRGLHEQFF. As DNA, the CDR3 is TGTGCCAGCCGGGACAGGGGGCTGCATGAGCAGTTCTTC.

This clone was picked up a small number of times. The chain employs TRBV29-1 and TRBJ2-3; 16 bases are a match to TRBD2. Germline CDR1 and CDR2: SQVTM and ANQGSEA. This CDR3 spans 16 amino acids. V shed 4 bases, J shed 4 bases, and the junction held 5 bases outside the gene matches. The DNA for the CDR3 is TGCAGCGTTGCCGGGGGACTAGCGGGAGGGGCAGATACGCAGTATTTT. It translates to CSVAGGLAGGADTQYF.

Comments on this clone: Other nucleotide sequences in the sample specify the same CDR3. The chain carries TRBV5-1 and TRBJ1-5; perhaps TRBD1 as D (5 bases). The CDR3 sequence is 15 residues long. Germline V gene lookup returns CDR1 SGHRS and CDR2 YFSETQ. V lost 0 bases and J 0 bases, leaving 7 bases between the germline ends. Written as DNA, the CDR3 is TGCGCCAGCAGCTTGGGGGGGACTAGCAATCAGCCCCAGCATTTT. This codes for CASSLGGTSNQPQHF. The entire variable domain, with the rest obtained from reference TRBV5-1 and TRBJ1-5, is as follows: KAGVTQTPRYLIKTRGQQVTLSCSPISGHRSVSWYQQTPGQGLQFLFEYFSETQRNKGNFPGRFSGRQFSNSRSEMNVSTLELGDSALYLCASSLGGTSNQPQHFGDGTRLSIL.

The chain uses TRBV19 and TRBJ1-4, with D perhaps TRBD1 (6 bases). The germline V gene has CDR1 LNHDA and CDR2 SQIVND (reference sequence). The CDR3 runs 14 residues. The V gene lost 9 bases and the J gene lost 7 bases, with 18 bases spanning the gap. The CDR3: CASSSTGTAEKLFF. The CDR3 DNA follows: TGTGCCAGCTCCTCTACAGGGACGGCTGAAAAACTGTTTTTT.

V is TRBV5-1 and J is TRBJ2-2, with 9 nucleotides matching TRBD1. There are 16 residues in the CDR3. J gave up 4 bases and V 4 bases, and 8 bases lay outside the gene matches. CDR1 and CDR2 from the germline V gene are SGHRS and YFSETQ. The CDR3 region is CASSPDRGISTGELFF. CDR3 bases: TGCGCCAGCAGCCCGGACAGGGGAATTAGCACCGGGGAGCTGTTTTTT.

For the CDR3, the DNA is TGTGCCAGTAGTATAGAAACTAGCGGGAGGTTCTACAATGAGCAGTTCTTC. Translation gives CASSIETSGRFYNEQFF. The J gene is TRBJ2-1, the V gene TRBV19, with 12 nucleotides matching TRBD2. The CDR3 covers 17 residues. J lost 3 bases, V lost 0 bases, and 3 bases had no gene match. Germline CDR1 LNHDA, CDR2 SQIVND (reference sequence). The entire variable domain, with the rest obtained from reference TRBV19 and TRBJ2-1, is as follows: DGGITQSPKYLFRKEGQNVTLSCEQNLNHDAMYWYRQDPGQGLRLIYYSQIVNDFQKGDIAEGYSVSREKKESFPLTVTSAQKNPTAFYLCASSIETSGRFYNEQFFGPGTRLTVL.

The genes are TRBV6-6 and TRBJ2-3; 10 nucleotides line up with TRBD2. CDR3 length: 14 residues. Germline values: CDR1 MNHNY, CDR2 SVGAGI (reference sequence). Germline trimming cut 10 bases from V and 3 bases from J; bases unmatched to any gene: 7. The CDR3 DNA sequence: TGTGCCACCCAAACTAGCGGGAAAACAGATACGCAGTATTTT. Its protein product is CATQTSGKTDTQYF.

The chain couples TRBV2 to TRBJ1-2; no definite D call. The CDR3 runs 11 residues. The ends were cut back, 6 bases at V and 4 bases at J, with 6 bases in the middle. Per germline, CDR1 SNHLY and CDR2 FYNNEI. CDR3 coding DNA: TGTGCCAGCAGGGTTGCCTATGGCTACACCTTC. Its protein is CASRVAYGYTF. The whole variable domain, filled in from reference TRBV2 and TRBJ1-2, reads EPEVTQTPSHQVTQMGQEVILRCVPISNHLYFYWYRQILGQKVEFLVSFYNNEISEKSEIFDDQFSVERPDGSNFTLKIRSTKLEDSAMYFCASRVAYGYTFGSGTRLTVV.

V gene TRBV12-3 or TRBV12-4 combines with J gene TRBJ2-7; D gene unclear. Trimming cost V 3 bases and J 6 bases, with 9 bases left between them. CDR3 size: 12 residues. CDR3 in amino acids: CASSFAAGEQYV. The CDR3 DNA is TGTGCCAGCAGTTTTGCGGCAGGCGAGCAGTACGTC.

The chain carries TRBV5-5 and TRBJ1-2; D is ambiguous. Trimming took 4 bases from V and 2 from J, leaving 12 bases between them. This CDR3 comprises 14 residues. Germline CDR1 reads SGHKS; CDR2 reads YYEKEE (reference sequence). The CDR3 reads CASSPTTANYGYTF. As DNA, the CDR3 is TGTGCCAGCAGCCCGACAACAGCGAACTATGGCTACACCTTC.

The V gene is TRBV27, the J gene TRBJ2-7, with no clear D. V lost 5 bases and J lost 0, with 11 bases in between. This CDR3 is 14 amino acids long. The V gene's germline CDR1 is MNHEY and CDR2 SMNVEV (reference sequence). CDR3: CASSAGFSSYEQYF. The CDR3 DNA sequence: TGTGCCAGCAGTGCAGGTTTCAGCTCCTACGAGCAGTACTTC.

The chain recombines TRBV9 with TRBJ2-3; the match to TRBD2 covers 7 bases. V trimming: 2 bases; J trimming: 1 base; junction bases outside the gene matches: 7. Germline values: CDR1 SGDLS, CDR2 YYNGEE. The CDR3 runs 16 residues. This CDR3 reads CASSVPRAGGTDTQYF. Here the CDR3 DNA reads TGTGCCAGCAGCGTCCCACGTGCGGGGGGCACAGATACGCAGTATTTT.

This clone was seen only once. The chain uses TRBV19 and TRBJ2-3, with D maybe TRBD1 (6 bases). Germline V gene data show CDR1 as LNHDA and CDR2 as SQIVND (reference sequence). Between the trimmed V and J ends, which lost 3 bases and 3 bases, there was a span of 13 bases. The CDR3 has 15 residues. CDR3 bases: TGTGCCAGTAGTATGGGGCAGGGGTGGACAGATACGCAGTATTTT. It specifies CASSMGQGWTDTQYF.

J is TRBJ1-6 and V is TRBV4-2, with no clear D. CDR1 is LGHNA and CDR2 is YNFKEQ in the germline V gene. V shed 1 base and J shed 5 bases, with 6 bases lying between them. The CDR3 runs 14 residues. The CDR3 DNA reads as TGTGCCAGCAGCCAAGGGCCGAATAATTCACCCCTCCACTTT. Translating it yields CASSQGPNNSPLHF.

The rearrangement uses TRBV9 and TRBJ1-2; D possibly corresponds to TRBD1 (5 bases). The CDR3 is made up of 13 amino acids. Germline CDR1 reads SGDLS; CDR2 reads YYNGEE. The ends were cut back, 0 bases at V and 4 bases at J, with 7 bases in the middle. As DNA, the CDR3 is TGTGCCAGCAGCGTAGGGGGGTTCTATGGCTACACCTTC. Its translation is CASSVGGFYGYTF.

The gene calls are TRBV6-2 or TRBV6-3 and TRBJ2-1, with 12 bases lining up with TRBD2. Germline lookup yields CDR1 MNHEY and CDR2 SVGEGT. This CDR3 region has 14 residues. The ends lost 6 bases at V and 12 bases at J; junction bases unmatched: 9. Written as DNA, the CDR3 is TGTGCCAGCAGCCCCGGACTAGCGGGGCGTATGCAGTTCTTC. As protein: CASSPGLAGRMQFF.

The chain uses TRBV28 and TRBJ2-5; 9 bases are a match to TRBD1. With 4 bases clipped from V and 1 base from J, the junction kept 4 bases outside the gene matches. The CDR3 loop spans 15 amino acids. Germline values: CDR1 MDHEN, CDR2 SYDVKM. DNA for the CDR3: TGTGCCAGCAGTTGGGGGACAGGGTCCCAAGAGACCCAGTACTTC. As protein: CASSWGTGSQETQYF.